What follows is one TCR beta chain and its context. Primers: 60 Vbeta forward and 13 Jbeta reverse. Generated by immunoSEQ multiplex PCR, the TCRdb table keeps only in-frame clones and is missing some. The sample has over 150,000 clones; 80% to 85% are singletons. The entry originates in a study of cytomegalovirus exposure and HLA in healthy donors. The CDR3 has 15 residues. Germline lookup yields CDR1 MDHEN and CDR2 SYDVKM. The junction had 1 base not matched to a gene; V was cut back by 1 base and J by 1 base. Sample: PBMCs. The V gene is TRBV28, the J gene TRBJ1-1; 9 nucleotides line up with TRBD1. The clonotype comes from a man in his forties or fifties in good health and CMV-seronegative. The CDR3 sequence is CASSLSDRGNTEAFF. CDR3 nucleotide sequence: TGTGCCAGCAGTTTATCGGACAGGGGGAACACTGAAGCTTTCTTT.